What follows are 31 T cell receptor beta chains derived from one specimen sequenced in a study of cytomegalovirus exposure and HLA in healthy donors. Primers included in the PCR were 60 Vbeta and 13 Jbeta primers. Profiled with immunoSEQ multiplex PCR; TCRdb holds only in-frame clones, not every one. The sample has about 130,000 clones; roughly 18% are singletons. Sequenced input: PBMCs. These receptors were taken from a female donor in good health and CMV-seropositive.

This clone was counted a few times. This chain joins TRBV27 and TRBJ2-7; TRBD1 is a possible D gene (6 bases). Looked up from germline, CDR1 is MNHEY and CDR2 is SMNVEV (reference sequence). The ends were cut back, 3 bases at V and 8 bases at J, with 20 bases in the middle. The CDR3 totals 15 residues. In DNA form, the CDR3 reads TGTGCCAGCAGTTTCTTTGAGAGGGGGACACGACAGCAGTACTTC. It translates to CASSFFERGTRQQYF.

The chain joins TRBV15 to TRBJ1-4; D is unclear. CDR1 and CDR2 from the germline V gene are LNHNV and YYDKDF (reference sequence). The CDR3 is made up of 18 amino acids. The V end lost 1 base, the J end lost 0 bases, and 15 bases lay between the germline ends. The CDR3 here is CATSRVSTVVATNEKLFF. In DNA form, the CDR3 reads TGTGCCACCAGCAGAGTAAGCACCGTAGTCGCAACTAATGAAAAACTGTTTTTT.

The CDR3 DNA reads TGTGCCAGCAGCTTGGCCCCAGGCAATGAGCAGTTCTTC. Translating it yields CASSLAPGNEQFF. This chain links TRBV5-6 with TRBJ2-1; D unclear. The ends were cut back, 0 bases at V and 6 bases at J, with 7 bases in the middle. This CDR3 has 13 residues. Looked up from germline, CDR1 is SGHDT and CDR2 is YYEEEE. Filled out from reference TRBV5-6 and TRBJ2-1, the complete variable domain reads DAGVTQSPTHLIKTRGQQVTLRCSPKSGHDTVSWYQQALGQGPQFIFQYYEEEERQRGNFPDRFSGHQFPNYSSELNVNALLLGDSALYLCASSLAPGNEQFFGPGTRLTVL.

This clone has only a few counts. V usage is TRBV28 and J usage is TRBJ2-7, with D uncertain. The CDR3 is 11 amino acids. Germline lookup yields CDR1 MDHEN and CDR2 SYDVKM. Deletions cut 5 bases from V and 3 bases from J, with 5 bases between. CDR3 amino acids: CASSILYEQYF. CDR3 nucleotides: TGTGCCAGCAGTATCCTCTACGAGCAGTACTTC.

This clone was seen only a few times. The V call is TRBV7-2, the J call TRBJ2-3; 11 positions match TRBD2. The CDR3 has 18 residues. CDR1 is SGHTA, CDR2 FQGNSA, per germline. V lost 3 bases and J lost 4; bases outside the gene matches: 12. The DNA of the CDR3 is TGTGCCAGCAGCTTTCTGGGGTCTACTAGCGGGAGATCAGATACGCAGTATTTT. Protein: CASSFLGSTSGRSDTQYF.

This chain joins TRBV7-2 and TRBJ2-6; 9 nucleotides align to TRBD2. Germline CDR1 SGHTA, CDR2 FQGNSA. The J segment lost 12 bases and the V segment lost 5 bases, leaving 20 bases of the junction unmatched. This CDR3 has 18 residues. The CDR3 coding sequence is TGTGCCAGCAGCGCGCTAGCGGGAAACCCCCTGGGGTACGGCGTCCTGACTTTC. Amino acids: CASSALAGNPLGYGVLTF. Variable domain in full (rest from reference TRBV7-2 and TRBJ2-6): GAGVSQSPSNKVTEKGKDVELRCDPISGHTALYWYRQSLGQGLEFLIYFQGNSAPDKSGLPSDRFSAERTGGSVSTLTIQRTQQEDSAVYLCASSALAGNPLGYGVLTFGAGSRLTVL.

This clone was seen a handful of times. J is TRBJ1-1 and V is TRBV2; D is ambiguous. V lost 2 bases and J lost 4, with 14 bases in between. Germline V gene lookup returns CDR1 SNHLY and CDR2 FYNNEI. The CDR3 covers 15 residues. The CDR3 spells CASSEYLGHGTEAFF. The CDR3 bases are TGTGCCAGCAGTGAATATCTGGGCCATGGCACTGAAGCTTTCTTT.

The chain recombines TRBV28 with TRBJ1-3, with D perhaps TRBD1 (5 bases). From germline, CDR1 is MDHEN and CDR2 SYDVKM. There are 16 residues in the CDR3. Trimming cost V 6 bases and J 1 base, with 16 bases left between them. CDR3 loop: CASRTGRGLSGNTIYF. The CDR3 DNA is TGTGCCAGCAGAACTGGAAGGGGTTTGTCTGGAAACACCATATATTTT.

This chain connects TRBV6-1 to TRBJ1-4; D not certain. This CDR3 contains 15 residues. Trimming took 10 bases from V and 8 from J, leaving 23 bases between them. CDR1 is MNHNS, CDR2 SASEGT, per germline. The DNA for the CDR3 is TGTGCCACCCACCGGGTCGGTGCCGCCCCAGAAAAACTGTTTTTT. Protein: CATHRVGAAPEKLFF.

This CDR3 is CASRPWTSGGGQFF. DNA for the CDR3: TGTGCCAGCAGACCTTGGACTAGCGGGGGGGGGCAGTTCTTC. The chain has TRBV6-6 and TRBJ2-1; 15 bases match TRBD2. V lost 6 bases and J lost 12; bases outside the gene matches: 6. Per the germline V gene, CDR1 is MNHNY and CDR2 is SVGAGI (reference sequence). The CDR3 length is 14 residues.

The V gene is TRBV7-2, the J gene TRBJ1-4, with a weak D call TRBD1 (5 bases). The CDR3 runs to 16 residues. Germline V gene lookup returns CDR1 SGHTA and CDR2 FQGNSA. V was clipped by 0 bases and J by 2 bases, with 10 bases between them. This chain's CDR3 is CASSLARRQTNEKLFF. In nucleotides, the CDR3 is TGTGCCAGCAGCTTAGCGAGGAGACAGACTAATGAAAAACTGTTTTTT.

The CDR3 DNA reads TGTGCCAGCAGCCCGAATTACAGGTCATCCGAGCAGTACTTC. Amino acids: CASSPNYRSSEQYF. The V gene is TRBV7-9, the J gene TRBJ2-7; weak D call: TRBD1 (5 bases). This CDR3 region has 14 residues. Between the trimmed V and J ends, which lost 5 bases and 6 bases, there was a span of 17 bases. Germline V gives CDR1 SEHNR, CDR2 FQNEAQ (reference sequence).

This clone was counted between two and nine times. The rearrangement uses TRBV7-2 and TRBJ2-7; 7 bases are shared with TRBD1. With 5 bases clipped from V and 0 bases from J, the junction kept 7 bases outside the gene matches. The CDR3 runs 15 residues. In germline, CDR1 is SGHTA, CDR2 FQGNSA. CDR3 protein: CASSPGQVYSYEQYF. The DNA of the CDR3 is TGTGCCAGCAGCCCCGGACAGGTATACTCCTACGAGCAGTACTTC.

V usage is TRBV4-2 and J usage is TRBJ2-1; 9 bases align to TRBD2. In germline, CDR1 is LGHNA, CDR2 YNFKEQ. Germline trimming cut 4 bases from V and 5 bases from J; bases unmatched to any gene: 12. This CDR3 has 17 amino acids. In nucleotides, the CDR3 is TGTGCCAGCAGCCGCATGACTAGCGGAGGCTATAACAATGAGCAGTTCTTC. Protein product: CASSRMTSGGYNNEQFF.

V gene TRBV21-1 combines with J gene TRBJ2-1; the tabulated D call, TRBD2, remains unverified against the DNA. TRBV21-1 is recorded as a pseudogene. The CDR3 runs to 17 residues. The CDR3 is CASSKAWGTKGDNEQFF. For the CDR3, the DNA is TGTGCCAGCAGCAAAGCTTGGGGGACTAAAGGGGACAATGAGCAGTTCTTC.

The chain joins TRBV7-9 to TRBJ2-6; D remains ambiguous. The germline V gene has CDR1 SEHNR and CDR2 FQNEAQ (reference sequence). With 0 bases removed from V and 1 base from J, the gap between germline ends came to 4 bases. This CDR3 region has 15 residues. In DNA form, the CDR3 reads TGTGCCAGCAGCTTAGCCGGGTCTGGGGCCAACGTCCTGACTTTC. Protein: CASSLAGSGANVLTF.

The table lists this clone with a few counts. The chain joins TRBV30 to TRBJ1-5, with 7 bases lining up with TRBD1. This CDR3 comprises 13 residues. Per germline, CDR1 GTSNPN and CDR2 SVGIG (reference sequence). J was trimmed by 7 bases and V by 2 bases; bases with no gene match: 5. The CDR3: CAWSRTGYQPQHF. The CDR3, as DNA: TGTGCCTGGAGTCGGACAGGCTACCAGCCCCAGCATTTT. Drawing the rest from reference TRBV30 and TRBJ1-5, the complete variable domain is SQTIHQWPATLVQPVGSPLSLECTVEGTSNPNLYWYRQAAGRGLQLLFYSVGIGQISSEVPQNLSASRPQDRQFILSSKKLLLSDSGFYLCAWSRTGYQPQHFGDGTRLSIL.

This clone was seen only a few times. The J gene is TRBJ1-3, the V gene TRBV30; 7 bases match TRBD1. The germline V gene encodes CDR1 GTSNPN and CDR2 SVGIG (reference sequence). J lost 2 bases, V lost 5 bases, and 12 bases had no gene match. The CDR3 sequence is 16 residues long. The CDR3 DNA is TGTGCCTGGTCAACAGGGGTATTTTTTGCTGGAAACACCATATATTTT. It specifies CAWSTGVFFAGNTIYF.

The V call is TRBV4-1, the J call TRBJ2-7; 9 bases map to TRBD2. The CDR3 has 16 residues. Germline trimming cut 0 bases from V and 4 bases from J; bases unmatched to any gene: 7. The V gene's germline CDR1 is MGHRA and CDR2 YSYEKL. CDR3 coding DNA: TGCGCCAGCAGCCAAGATCAGCTAGCGGGGACGTACGAGCAGTACTTC. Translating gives CASSQDQLAGTYEQYF.

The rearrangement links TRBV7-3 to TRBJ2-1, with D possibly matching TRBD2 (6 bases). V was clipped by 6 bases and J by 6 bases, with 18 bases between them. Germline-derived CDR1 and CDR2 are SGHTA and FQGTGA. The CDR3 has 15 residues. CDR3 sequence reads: CASSPVPGSSNEQFF. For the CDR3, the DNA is TGTGCCAGCAGTCCTGTGCCCGGGAGTAGCAATGAGCAGTTCTTC.

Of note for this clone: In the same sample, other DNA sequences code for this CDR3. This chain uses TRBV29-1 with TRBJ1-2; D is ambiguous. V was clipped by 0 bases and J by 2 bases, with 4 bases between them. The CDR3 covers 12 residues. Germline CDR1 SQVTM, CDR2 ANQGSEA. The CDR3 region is CSVEDSNYGYTF. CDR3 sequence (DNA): TGCAGCGTTGAAGATTCAAACTATGGCTACACCTTC.

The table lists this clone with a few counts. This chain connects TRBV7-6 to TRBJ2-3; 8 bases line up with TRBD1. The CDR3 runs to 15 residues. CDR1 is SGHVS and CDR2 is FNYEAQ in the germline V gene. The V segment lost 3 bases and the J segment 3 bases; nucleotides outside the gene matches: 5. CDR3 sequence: CASSFGTGWTDTQYF. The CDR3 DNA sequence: TGTGCCAGCAGCTTCGGGACAGGTTGGACAGATACGCAGTATTTT.

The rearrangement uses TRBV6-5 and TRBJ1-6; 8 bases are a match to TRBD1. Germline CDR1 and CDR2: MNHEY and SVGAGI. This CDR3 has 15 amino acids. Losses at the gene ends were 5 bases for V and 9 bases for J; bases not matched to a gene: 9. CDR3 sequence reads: CASSTQGASGSPLHF. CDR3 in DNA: TGTGCCAGCAGTACCCAGGGGGCTTCGGGTTCACCCCTCCACTTT.

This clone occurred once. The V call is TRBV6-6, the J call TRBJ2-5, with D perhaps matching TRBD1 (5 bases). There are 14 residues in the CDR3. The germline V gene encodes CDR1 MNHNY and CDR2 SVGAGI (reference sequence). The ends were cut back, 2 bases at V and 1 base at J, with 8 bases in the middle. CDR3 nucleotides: TGTGCCAGCAGTTACGGTAGGGGCCAAGAGACCCAGTACTTC. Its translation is CASSYGRGQETQYF.

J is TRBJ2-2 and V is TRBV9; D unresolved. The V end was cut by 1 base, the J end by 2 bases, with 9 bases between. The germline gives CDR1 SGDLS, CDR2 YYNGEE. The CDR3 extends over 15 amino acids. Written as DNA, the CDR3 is TGTGCCAGCAGCGTAAGAGGCGTTAACACCGGGGAGCTGTTTTTT. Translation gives CASSVRGVNTGELFF.

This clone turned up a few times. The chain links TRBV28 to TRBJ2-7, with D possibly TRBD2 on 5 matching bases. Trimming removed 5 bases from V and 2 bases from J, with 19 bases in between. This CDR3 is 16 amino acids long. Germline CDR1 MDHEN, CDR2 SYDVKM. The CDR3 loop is CASSPLPTTWTYEQYF. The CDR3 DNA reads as TGTGCCAGCAGTCCCCTCCCGACTACTTGGACCTACGAGCAGTACTTC.

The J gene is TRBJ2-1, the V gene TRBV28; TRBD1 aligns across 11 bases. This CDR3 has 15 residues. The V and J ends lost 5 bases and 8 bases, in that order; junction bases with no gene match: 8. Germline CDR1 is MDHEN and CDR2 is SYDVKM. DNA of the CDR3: TGTGCCAGCAGTCCCGATAGGACAGGGGGCGATGAGCAGTTCTTC. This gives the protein CASSPDRTGGDEQFF.

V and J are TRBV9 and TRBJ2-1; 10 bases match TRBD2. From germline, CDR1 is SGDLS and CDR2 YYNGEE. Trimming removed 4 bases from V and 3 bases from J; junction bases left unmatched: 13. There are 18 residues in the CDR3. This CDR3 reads CASSIRTSGKPNYNEQFF. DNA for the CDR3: TGTGCCAGCAGCATACGGACTAGCGGAAAGCCCAACTACAATGAGCAGTTCTTC.

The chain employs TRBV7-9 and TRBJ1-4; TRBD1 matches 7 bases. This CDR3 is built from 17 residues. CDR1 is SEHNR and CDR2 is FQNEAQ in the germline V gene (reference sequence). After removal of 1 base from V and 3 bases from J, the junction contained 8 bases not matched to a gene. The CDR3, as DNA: TGTGCCAGCAGCTTAGGGTTGTTAGGGGGCCCTAATGAAAAACTGTTTTTT. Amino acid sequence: CASSLGLLGGPNEKLFF.

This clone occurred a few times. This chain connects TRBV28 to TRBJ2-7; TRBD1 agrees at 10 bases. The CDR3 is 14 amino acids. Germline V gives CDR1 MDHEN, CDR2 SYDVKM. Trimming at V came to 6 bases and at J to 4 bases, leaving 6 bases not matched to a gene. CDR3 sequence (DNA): TGTGCCAGCAGCACCGGGACAGGGGCGTACGAGCAGTACTTC. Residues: CASSTGTGAYEQYF.

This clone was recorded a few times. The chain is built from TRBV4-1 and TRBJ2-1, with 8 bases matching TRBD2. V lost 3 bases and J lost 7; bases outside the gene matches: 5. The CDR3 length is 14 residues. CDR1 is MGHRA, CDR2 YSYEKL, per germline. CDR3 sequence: CASSHGVAGNEQFF. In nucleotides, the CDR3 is TGCGCCAGCAGCCACGGGGTAGCGGGAAATGAGCAGTTCTTC.